This TCR beta chain was retrieved from a study of Graves' ophthalmopathy and Graves' hyperthyroidism. Of note for this clonotype: Antigen: not known. A read error is possible here, since a much larger clone lies one base away.

Germline-derived CDR1 and CDR2 are SEHNR and FQNEAQ (reference sequence). This CDR3 is built from 14 residues. The PBMCs were taken from about 9.7 ml of fresh peripheral blood. RNA transcripts were the template, and TCR beta CDR3 regions were amplified from them. Second-round multiplex PCR came after first-round RT-PCR with HTBI primers. MiXCR, applied by TCRdb to the multiplex PCR reads, yields one record per CDR3 protein. The table has approximately 700,000 distinct CDR3 sequences, roughly two fifths seen once; the top ten hold around 40%. Points from the study as a whole: Detection in blood was also observed for most expanded thyroid clonotypes above 0.001 frequency.

Sequencing input: peripheral blood. This clonotype originated in an adult man with Graves' ophthalmopathy. The chain recombines TRBV7-9 with TRBJ1-2; possible D gene TRBD1, 5 bases. CDR3 region: CAGSRTTGNYGYTF. The CDR3 DNA sequence: TGTGCCGGCAGCCGGACAACGGGAAACTATGGCTACACCTTC. The complete variable domain, with remaining parts taken from reference TRBV7-9 and TRBJ1-2, reads DTGVSQNPRHKITKRGQNVTFRCDPISEHNRLYWYRQTLGQGPEFLTYFQNEAQLEKSRLLSDRFSAERPKGSFSTLEIQRTEQGDSAMYLCAGSRTTGNYGYTFGSGTRLTVV.